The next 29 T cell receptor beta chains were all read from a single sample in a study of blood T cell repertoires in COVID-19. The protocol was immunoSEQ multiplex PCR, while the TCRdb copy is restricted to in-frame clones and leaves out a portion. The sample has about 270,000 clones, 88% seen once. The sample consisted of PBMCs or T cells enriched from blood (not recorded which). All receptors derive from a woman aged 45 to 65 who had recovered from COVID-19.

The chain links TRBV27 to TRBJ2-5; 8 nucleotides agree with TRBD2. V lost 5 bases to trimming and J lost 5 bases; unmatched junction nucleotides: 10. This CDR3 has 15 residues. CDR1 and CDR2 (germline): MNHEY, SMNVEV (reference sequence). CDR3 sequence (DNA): TGTGCCAGCAGTCGCGGACACGGGAGGGTGGAGACCCAGTACTTC. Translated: CASSRGHGRVETQYF.

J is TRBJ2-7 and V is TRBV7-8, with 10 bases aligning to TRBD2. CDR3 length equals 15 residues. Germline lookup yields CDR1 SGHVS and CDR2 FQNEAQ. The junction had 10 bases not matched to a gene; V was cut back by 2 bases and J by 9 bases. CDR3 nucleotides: TGTGCCAGCAGCTTATCCGCTAGCGGGAGTTCGGTGCAGTACTTC. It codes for CASSLSASGSSVQYF.

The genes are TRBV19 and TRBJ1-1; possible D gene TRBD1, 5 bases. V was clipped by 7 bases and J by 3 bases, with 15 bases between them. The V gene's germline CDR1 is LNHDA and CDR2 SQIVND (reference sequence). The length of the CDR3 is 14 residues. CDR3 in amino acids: CASNDRGLYTEAFF. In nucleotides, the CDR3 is TGTGCCAGTAACGATAGGGGTTTGTACACTGAAGCTTTCTTT.

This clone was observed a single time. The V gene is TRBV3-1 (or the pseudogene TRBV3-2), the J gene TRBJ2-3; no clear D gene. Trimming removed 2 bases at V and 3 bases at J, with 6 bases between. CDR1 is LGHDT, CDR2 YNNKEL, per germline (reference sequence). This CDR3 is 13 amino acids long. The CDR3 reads CASSQPDTDTQYF. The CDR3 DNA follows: TGTGCCAGCAGCCAACCAGATACAGATACGCAGTATTTT.

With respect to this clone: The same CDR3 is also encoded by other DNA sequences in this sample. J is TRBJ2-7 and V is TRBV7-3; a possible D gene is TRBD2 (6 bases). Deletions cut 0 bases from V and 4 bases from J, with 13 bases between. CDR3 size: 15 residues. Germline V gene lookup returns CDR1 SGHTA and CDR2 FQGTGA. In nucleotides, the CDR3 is TGTGCCAGCAGCTTAACTGGGACTGGCACATACGAGCAGTACTTC. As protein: CASSLTGTGTYEQYF.

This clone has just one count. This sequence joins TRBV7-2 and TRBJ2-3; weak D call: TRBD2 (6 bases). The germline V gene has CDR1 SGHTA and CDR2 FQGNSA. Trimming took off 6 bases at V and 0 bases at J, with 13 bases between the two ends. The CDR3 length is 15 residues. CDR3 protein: CASRDSGYSTDTQYF. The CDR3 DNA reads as TGTGCCAGCAGGGATAGCGGATACAGCACAGATACGCAGTATTTT.

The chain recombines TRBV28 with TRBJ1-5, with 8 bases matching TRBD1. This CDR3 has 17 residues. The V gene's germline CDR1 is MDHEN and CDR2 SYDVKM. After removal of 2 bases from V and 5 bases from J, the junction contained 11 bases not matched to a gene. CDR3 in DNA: TGTGCCAGCAGTTTAGGCCCTATCAGACAGGGGTATCAGCCCCAGCATTTT. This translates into CASSLGPIRQGYQPQHF.

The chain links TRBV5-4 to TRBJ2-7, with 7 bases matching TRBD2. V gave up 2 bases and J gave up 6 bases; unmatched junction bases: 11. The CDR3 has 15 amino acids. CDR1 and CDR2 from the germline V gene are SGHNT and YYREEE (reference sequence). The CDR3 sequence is CASSLSSGDSREQYF. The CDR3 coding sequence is TGTGCCAGCAGCTTATCTAGCGGTGATAGCCGCGAGCAGTACTTC.

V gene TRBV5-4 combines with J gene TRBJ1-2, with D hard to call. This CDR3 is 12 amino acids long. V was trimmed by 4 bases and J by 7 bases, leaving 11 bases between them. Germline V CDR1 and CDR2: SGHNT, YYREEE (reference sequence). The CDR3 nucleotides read TGTGCCAGCAGCACGGGTTACACTGGCTACACCTTC. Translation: CASSTGYTGYTF.

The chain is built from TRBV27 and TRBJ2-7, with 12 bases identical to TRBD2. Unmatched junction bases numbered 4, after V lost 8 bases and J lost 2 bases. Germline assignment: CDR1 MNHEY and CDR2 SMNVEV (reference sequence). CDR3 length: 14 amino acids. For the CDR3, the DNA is TGTGCCAGCCGGCGGACTAGCGGGACCTACGAGCAGTACTTC. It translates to CASRRTSGTYEQYF.

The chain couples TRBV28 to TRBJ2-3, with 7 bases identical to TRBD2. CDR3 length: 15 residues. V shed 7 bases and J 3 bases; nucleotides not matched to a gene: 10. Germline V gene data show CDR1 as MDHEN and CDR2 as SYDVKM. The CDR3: CASTGGSKGTDTQYF. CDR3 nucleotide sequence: TGTGCCAGCACCGGGGGGTCCAAGGGGACAGATACGCAGTATTTT.

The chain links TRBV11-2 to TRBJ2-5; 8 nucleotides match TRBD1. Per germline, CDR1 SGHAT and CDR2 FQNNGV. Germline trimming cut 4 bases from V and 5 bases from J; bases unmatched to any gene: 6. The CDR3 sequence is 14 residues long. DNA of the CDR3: TGTGCCAGCAGCTCAATCAGGGGGCTTGAGACCCAGTACTTC. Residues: CASSSIRGLETQYF.

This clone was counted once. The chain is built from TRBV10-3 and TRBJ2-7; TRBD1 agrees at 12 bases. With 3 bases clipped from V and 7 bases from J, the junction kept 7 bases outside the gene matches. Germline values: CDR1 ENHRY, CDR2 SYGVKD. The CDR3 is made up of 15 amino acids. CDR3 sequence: CAISDPGQGAGEQYF. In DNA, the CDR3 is TGTGCCATCAGTGACCCGGGACAGGGGGCTGGAGAGCAGTACTTC.

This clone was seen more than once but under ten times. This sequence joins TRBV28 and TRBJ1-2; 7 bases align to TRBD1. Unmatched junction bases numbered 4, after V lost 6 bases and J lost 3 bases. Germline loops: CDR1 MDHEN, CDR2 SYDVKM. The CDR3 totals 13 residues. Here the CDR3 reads CASRKQGYYGYTF. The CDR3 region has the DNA TGTGCCAGCAGAAAACAGGGGTACTATGGCTACACCTTC.

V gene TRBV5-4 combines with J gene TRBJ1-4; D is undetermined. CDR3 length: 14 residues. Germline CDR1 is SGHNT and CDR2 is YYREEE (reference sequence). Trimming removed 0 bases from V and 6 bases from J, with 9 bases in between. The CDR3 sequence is CASSLGGEDEKLFF. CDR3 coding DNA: TGTGCCAGCAGCTTGGGGGGAGAGGATGAAAAACTGTTTTTT.

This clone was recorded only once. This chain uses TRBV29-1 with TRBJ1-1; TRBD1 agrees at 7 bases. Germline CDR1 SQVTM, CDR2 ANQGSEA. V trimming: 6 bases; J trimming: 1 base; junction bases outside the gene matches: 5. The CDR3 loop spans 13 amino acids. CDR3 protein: CSVEGQTNTEAFF. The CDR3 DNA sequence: TGCAGCGTGGAGGGACAGACGAACACTGAAGCTTTCTTT.

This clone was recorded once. CDR3 in DNA: TGTGCCAGTAGAAACCTCCAGGGTACCAATCAGCCCCAGCATTTT. Its protein product is CASRNLQGTNQPQHF. This chain uses TRBV19 with TRBJ1-5; tentatively, D is TRBD1 (5 bases). This CDR3 is built from 15 residues. CDR1 and CDR2 (germline): LNHDA, SQIVND (reference sequence). The V and J ends lost 6 bases and 3 bases respectively, with 15 bases between them.

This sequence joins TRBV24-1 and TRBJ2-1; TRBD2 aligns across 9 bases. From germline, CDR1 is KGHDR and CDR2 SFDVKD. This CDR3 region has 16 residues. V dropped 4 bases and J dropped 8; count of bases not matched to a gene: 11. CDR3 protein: CATSDGSGRLVYEQFF. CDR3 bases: TGTGCCACCAGTGACGGTAGCGGGAGATTAGTGTATGAGCAGTTCTTC.

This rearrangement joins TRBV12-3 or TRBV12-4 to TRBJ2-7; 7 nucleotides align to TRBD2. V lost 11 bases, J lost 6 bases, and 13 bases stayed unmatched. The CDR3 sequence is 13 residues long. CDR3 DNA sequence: TGTGCCTCAACCCCAGGCGGGAGTGGCGAGCAGTACTTC. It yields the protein CASTPGGSGEQYF.

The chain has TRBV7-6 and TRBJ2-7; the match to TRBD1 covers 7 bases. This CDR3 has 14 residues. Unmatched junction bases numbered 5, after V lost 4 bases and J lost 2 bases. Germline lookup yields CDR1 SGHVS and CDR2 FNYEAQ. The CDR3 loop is CASSSPGTAYEQYF. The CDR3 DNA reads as TGTGCCAGCAGCTCTCCCGGGACAGCCTACGAGCAGTACTTC.

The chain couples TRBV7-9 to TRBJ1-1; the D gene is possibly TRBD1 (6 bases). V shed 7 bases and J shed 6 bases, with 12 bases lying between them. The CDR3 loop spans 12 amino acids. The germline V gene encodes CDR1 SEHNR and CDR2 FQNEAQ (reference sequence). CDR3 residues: CASTPQGSEAFF. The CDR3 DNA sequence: TGTGCCAGCACCCCACAGGGCTCTGAAGCTTTCTTT. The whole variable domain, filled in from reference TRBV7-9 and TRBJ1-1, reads DTGVSQNPRHKITKRGQNVTFRCDPISEHNRLYWYRQTLGQGPEFLTYFQNEAQLEKSRLLSDRFSAERPKGSFSTLEIQRTEQGDSAMYLCASTPQGSEAFFGQGTRLTVV.

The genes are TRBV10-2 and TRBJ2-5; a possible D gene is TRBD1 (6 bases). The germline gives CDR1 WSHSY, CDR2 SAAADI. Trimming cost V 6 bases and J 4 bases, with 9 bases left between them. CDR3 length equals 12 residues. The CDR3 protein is CASRRRGETQYF. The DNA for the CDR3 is TGCGCCAGCAGGCGCAGGGGAGAGACCCAGTACTTC.

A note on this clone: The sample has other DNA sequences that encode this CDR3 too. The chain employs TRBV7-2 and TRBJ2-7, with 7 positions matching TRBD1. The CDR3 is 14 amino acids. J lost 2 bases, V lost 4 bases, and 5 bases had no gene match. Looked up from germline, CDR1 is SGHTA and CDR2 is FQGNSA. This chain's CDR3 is CASSSGQATYEQYF. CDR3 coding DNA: TGTGCCAGCAGCTCAGGACAGGCAACCTACGAGCAGTACTTC.

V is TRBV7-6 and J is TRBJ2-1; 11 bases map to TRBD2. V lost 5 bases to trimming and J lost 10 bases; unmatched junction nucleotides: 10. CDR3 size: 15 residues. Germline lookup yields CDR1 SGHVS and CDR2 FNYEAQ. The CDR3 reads CASSPGEIAGGEQFF. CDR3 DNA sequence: TGTGCCAGCAGCCCGGGGGAGATAGCGGGAGGGGAGCAGTTCTTC.

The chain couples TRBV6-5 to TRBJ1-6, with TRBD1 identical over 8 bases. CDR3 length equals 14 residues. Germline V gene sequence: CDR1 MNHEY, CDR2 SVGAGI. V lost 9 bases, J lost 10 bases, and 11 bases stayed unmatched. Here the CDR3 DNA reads TGTGCCAGTGCCCCCGGGACAGGAAGATCACCCCTCCACTTT. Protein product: CASAPGTGRSPLHF.

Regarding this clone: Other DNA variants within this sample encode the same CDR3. This chain's CDR3 is CASSSTGGNQPQHF. The CDR3, as DNA: TGTGCCAGCAGCTCCACAGGGGGCAATCAGCCCCAGCATTTT. The gene calls are TRBV7-2 and TRBJ1-5; 7 bases agree with TRBD1. V shed 4 bases, J shed 2 bases, and the junction held 2 bases outside the gene matches. Germline assignment: CDR1 SGHTA and CDR2 FQGNSA. The CDR3 runs 14 residues.

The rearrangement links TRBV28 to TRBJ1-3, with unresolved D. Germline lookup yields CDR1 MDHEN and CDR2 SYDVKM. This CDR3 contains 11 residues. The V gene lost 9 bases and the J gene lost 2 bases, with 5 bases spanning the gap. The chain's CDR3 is CASQTGNTIYF. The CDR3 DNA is TGTGCCAGTCAGACTGGAAACACCATATATTTT.

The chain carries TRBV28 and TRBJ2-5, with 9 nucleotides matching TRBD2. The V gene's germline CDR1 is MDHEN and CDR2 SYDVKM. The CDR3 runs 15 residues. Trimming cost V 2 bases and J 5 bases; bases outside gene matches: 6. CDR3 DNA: TGTGCCAGCAGTTTAGGTAGCGGGAGTTGGGAGACCCAGTACTTC. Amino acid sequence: CASSLGSGSWETQYF.

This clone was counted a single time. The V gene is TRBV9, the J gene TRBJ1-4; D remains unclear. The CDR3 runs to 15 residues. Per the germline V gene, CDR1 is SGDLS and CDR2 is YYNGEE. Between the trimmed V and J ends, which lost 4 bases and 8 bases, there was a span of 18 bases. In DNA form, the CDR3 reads TGTGCCAGCAGCCCCCGGGGAGGTGGTCAGGAAAAACTGTTTTTT. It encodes CASSPRGGGQEKLFF. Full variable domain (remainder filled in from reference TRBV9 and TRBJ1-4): DSGVTQTPKHLITATGQRVTLRCSPRSGDLSVYWYQQSLDQGLQFLIQYYNGEERAKGNILERFSAQQFPDLHSELNLSSLELGDSALYFCASSPRGGGQEKLFFGSGTQLSVL.